This T cell receptor beta chain was sequenced for a study of Ad26.COV2.S vaccination and SARS-CoV-2 variants. With 0 bases removed from V and 7 bases from J, the gap between germline ends came to 19 bases. The CDR3 contains 16 residues. CDR1 and CDR2 from the germline V gene are MNHEY and SMNVEV (reference sequence). The assay was immunoSEQ multiplex PCR, and TCRdb's table has in-frame clones only and misses some. Among around 270,000 clones listed, 87% were seen once. Sample treatment: some 20 received Ad26.COV2.S at low or high dose, single or two shots; several received placebo; per-sample allocation not given. Samples came from day 63 after the first vaccine or placebo injection.

This specimen consisted of peripheral blood, obtained in a trial of Ad26.COV2.S vaccine versus placebo. The chain joins TRBV27 to TRBJ2-7, with a weak D call TRBD1 (5 bases). This clonotype originated in a person aged 18-65 years who received the Ad26.COV2.S COVID-19 vaccine or a placebo. The CDR3: CASSLSNGAGFREQYF. The DNA for the CDR3 is TGTGCCAGCAGTTTATCGAACGGTGCAGGGTTTCGTGAGCAGTACTTC.